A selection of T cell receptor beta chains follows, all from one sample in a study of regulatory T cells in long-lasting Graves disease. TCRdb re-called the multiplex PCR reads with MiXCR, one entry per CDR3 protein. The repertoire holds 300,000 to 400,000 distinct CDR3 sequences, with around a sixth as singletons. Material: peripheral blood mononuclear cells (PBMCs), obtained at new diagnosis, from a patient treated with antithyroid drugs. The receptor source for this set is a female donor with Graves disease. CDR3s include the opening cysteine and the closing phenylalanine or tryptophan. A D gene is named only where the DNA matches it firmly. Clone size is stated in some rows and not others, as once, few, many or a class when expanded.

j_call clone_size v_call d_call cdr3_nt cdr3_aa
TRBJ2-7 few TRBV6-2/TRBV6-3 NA TGTGCCAGCCTAAGACAGGACGGCTACGAGCAGTACTTC CASLRQDGYEQYF
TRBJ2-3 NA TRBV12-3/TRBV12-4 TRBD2 TGTGCCAGCAGTTTCGCTCCGGGACTAGCGGGAACAGATACGCAGTATTTT CASSFAPGLAGTDTQYF
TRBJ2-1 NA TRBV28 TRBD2 TGTGCCAGCAGCCCACCCGGACTAGCGGGAGGTAGGAATGAGCAGTTCTTC CASSPPGLAGGRNEQFF
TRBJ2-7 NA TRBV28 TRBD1 TGTGCCAGCACTCCCCCATTAGGGACAGGGTTCGAGCAGTACTTC CASTPPLGTGFEQYF
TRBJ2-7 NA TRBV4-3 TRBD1 TGCGCCAGCAGCCAATCCAGCCCAAGGACAGGAGTCTACGAGCAGTACTTC CASSQSSPRTGVYEQYF
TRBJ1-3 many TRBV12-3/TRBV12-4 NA TGTGCCAGCCCGACACAAGGAAACACCATATATTTT CASPTQGNTIYF
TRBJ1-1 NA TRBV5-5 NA TGTGCCAGCAGGCGCTTCGGCAGGGAGATTGGGAACACTGAAGCTTTCTTT CASRRFGREIGNTEAFF
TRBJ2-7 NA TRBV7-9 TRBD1 TGTGCCAGCAGCTGGGACAGTCAACACTACGAGCAGTACTTC CASSWDSQHYEQYF
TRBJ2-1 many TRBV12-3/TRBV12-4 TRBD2 TGTGCCAGCAGTACCGGGACTAGATTCTACAATGAGCAGTTCTTC CASSTGTRFYNEQFF
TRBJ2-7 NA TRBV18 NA TGTGCCAGCTCACCCTATAGAGAATTGTACGAGCAGTACTTC CASSPYRELYEQYF
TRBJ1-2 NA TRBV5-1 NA TGCGCCAGCAGCCTGGGTAATAGTAACTATGGCTACACCTTC CASSLGNSNYGYTF
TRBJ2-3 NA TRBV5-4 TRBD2 TGTGCCAGCAGCTTGGAACGCGGGGGGAGCACAGATACGCAGTATTTT CASSLERGGSTDTQYF
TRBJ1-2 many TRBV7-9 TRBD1 TGTGCCAGCAGCTTAGATTCCGGGGACAGTGCTTTAATGAGGAGCTACACCTTC CASSLDSGDSALMRSYTF
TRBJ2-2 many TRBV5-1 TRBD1 TGCGCCAGCAGCTGGGGACAGCCGAACACCGGGGAGCTGTTTTTT CASSWGQPNTGELFF
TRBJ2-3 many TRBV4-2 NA TGTGCCAGCAGCCACGCCTTCGGGGGCACAGATACGCAGTATTTT CASSHAFGGTDTQYF
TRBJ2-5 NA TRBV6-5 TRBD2 TGTGCCAGCGGCTTACCCCCGGGGGGCCAGTACTTC CASGLPPGGQYF
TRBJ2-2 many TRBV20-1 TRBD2 TGCAGTGCTAGACGTTACGGCGGGAGCTACACCGGGGAGCTGTTTTTT CSARRYGGSYTGELFF
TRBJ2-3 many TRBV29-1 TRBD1 TGCAGCGTGACTCTGGACAGGGGGCTTCCAGATACGCAGTATTTT CSVTLDRGLPDTQYF
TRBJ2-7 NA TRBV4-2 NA TGTGCCAGCAGCCAAGATGGCGGCGTCGGCGACGAGCAGTACTTC CASSQDGGVGDEQYF
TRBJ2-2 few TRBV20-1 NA TGCAGTGCTAGAGGCCACGCGAACACCGGGGAGCTGTTTTTT CSARGHANTGELFF
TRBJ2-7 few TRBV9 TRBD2 TGTGCCAGCAGCGTAGGACTAGCGGCCTACGAGCAGTACTTC CASSVGLAAYEQYF
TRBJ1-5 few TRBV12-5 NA TGTGCTAGTGGTTTGCGGACAGCGGATGGGGACAATCAGCCCCAGCATTTT CASGLRTADGDNQPQHF
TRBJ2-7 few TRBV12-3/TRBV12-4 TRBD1 TGTGCCAGCAGTTATGGACAGGGGGCGGGAAGCGAGCAGTACTTC CASSYGQGAGSEQYF
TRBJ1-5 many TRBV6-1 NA TGTGCCAGCAGTGAACACAGGAACCAGCCCCAGCATTTT CASSEHRNQPQHF
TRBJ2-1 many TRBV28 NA TGTGCCAGCAGCCCATCTCACGGGGAGCAGTTCTTC CASSPSHGEQFF
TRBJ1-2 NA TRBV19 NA TGTGCCAGTACCCCCAATAGGGCGGCGGCTTTTGAGGACTACACCTTC CASTPNRAAAFEDYTF
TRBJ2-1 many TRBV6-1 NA TGTGCGGTTCGGACAGCTAACAATGAGCAGTTCTTC CAVRTANNEQFF
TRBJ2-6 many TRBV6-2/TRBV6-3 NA TGTGCCAGCCTTATAACGGCATCTGGGGCCAACGTCCTGACTTTC CASLITASGANVLTF
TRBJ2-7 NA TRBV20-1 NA TGCAGTGCTAGGCCTGGGACAACCTACGAGCAGTACTTC CSARPGTTYEQYF
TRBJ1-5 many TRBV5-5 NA TGTGCCAGCAGCTCGGGACACCGCAATCAGCCCCAGCATTTT CASSSGHRNQPQHF
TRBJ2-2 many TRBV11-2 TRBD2 TGTGCCAGCAGCTTAGATCTGCTAGCGGGGGGGACGAACACCGGGGAGCTGTTTTTT CASSLDLLAGGTNTGELFF